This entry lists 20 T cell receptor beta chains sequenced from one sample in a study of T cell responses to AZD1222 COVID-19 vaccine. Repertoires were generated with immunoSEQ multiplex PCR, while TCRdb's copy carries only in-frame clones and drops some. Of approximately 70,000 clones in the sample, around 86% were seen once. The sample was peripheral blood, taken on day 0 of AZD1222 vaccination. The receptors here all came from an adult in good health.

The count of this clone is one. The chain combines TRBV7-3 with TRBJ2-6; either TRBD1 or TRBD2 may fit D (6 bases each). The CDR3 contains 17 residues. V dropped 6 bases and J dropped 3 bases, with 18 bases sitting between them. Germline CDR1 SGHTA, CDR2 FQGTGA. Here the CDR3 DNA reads TGTGCCAGCAGGCCGCCGGGGGCAGCTAATGGGGCCAACGTCCTGACTTTC. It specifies CASRPPGAANGANVLTF. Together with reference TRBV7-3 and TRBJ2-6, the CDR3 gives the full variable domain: GAGVSQTPSNKVTEKGKYVELRCDPISGHTALYWYRQSLGQGPEFLIYFQGTGAADDSGLPNDRFFAVRPEGSVSTLKIQRTERGDSAVYLCASRPPGAANGANVLTFGAGSRLTVL.

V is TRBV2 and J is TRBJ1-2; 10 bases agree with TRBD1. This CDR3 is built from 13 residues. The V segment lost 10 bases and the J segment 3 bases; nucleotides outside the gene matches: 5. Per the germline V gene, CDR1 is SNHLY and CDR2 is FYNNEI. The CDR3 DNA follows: TGTGCCACCTCGACAGGGGGCTACTATGGCTACACCTTC. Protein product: CATSTGGYYGYTF.

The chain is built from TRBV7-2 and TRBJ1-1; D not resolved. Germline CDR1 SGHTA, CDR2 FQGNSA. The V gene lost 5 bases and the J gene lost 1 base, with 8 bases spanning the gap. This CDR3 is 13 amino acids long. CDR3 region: CASSRGKNTEAFF. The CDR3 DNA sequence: TGTGCCAGCAGCCGCGGGAAGAACACTGAAGCTTTCTTT.

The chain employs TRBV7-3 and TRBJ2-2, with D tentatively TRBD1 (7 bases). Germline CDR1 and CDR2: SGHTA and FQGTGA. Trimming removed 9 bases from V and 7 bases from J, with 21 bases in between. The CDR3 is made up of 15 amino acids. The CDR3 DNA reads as TGTGCCAGTTCCCGCGGGACAGCTATTCGCGGGGAGCTGTTTTTT. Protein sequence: CASSRGTAIRGELFF.

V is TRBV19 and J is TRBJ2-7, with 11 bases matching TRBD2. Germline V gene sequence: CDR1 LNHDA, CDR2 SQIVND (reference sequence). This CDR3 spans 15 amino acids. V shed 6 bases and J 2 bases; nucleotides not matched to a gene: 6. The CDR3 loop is CASRKTSGETYEQYF. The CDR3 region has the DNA TGTGCCAGTAGGAAGACTAGCGGGGAGACCTACGAGCAGTACTTC.

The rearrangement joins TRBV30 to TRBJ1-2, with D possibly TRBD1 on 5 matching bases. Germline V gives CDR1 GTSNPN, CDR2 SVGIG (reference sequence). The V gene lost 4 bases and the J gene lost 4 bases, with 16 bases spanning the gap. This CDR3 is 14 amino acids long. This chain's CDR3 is CAWTARDRIYGYTF. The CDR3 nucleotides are TGTGCCTGGACCGCCCGGGACCGCATCTATGGCTACACCTTC.

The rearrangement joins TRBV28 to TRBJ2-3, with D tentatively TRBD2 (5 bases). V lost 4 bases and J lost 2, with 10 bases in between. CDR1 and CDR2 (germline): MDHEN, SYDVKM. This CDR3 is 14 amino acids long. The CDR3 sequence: CASSWPTITDTQYF. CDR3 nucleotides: TGTGCCAGCAGTTGGCCGACTATCACAGATACGCAGTATTTT.

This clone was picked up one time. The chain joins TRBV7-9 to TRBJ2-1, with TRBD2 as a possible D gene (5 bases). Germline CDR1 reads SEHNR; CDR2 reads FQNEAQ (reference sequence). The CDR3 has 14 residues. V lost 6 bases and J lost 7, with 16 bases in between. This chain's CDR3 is CASRYALGPNEQFF. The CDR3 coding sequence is TGTGCCAGCAGATATGCACTAGGGCCGAATGAGCAGTTCTTC.

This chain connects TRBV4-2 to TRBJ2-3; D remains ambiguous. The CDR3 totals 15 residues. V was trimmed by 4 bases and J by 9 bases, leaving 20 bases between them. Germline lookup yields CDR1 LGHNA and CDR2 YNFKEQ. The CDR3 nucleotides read TGTGCCAGCAGCCCGCACCCCCCGGGCGTCGTCACGCAGTATTTT. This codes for CASSPHPPGVVTQYF.

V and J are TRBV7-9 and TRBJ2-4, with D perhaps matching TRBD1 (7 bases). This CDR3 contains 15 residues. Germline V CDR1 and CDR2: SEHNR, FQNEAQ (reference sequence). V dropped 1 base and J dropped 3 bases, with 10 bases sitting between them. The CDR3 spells CASSLDRGGKNIQYF. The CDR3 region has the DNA TGTGCCAGCAGCTTAGACAGGGGAGGCAAAAACATTCAGTACTTC.

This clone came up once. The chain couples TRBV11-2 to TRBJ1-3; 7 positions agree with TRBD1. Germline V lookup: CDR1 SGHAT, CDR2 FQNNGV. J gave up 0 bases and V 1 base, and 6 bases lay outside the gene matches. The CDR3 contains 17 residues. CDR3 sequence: CASSLGLPGGSGNTIYF. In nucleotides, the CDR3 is TGTGCCAGCAGCTTAGGTCTGCCAGGGGGCTCTGGAAACACCATATATTTT.

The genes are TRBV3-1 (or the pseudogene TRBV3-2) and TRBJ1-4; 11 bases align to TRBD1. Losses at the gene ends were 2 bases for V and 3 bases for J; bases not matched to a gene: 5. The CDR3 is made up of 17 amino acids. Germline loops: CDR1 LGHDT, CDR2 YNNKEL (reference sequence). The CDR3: CASSQRTGGIANEKLFF. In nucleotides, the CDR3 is TGTGCCAGCAGCCAAAGGACAGGGGGCATTGCTAATGAAAAACTGTTTTTT.

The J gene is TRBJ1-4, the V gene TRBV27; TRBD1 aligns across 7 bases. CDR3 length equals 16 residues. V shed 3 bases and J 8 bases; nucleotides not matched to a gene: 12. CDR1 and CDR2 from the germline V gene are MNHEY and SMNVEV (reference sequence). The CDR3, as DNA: TGTGCCAGCAGTTTCAAGAGACAGGGTGATCGGGAAAAACTGTTTTTT. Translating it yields CASSFKRQGDREKLFF. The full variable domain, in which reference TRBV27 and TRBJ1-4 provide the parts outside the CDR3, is EAQVTQNPRYLITVTGKKLTVTCSQNMNHEYMSWYRQDPGLGLRQIYYSMNVEVTDKGDVPEGYKVSRKEKRNFPLILESPSPNQTSLYFCASSFKRQGDREKLFFGSGTQLSVL.

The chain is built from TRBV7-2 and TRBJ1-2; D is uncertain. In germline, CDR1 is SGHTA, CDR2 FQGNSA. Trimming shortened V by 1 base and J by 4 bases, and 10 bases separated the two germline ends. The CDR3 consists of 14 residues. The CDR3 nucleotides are TGTGCCAGCAGCTTAGGGTCGGGAGGCTATGGCTACACCTTC. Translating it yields CASSLGSGGYGYTF. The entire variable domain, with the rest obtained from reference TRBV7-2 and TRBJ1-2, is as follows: GAGVSQSPSNKVTEKGKDVELRCDPISGHTALYWYRQSLGQGLEFLIYFQGNSAPDKSGLPSDRFSAERTGGSVSTLTIQRTQQEDSAVYLCASSLGSGGYGYTFGSGTRLTVV.

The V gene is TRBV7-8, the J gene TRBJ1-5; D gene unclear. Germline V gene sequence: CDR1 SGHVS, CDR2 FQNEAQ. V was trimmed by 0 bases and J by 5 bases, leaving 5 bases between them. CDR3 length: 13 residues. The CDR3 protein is CASSLARDQPQHF. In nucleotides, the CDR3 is TGTGCCAGCAGCTTAGCCCGAGATCAGCCCCAGCATTTT.

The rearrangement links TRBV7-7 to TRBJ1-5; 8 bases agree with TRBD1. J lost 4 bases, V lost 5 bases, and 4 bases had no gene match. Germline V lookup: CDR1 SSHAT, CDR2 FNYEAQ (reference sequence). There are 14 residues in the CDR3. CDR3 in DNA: TGTGCCAGCAGCCCTCGGACAGGGAATCAGCCCCAGCATTTT. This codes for CASSPRTGNQPQHF.

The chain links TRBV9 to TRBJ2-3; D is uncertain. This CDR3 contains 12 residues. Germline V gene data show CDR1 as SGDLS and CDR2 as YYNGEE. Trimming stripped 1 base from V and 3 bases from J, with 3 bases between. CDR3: CASSVRTDTQYF. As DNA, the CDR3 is TGTGCCAGCAGCGTACGTACAGATACGCAGTATTTT.

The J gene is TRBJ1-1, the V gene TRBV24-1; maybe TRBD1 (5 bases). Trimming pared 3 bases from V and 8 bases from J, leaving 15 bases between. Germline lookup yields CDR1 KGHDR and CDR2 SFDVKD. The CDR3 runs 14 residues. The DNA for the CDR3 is TGTGCCACCAGTGATACAACCCTTGGGGCCGAAGCTTTCTTT. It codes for CATSDTTLGAEAFF.

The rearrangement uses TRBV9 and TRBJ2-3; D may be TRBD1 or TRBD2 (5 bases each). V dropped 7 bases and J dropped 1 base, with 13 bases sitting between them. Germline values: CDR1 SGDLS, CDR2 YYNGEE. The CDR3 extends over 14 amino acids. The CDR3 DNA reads TGTGCCAGCGGAACCGGGACGCGCACAGATACGCAGTATTTT. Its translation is CASGTGTRTDTQYF.

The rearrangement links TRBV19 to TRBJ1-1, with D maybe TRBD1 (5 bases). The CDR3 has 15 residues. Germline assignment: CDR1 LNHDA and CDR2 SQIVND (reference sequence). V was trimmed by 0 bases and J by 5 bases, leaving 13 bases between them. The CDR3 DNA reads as TGTGCCAGTAGTATAGAGGGAGGGGTCGAAACTGAAGCTTTCTTT. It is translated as CASSIEGGVETEAFF.